This T cell receptor beta chain was found in a study of cytomegalovirus exposure and HLA in healthy donors. Method: immunoSEQ multiplex PCR; TCRdb's copy keeps in-frame clones and lacks some. The sample has more than 110,000 clones; 88% are singletons. With V trimmed by 4 bases and J by 3 bases, 1 base remained unmatched. The CDR3 extends over 13 amino acids. The V gene's germline CDR1 is SQVTM and CDR2 ANQGSEA. The material sequenced was PBMCs. The sequence was obtained from a woman aged 18-29 years in good health and CMV-seropositive. The chain carries TRBV29-1 and TRBJ1-1; TRBD1 matches at 11 bases. CDR3 DNA: TGCAGCGTTGGGGACAGGGGGTACACTGAAGCTTTCTTT. Translation: CSVGDRGYTEAFF.